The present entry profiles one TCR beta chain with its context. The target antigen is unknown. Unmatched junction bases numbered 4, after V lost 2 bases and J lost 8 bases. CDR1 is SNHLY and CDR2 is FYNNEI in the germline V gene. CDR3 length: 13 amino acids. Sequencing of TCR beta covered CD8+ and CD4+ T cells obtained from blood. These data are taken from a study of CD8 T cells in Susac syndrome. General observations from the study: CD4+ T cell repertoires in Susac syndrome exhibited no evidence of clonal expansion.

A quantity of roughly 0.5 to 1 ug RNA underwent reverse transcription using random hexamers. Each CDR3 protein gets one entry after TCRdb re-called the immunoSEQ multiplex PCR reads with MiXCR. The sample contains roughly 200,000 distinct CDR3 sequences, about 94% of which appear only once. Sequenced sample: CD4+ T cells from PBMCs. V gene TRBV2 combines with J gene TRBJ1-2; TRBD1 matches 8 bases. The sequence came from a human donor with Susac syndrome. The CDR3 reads CASSERTGKGYTF. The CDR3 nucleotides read TGTGCCAGCAGTGAACGGACAGGGAAGGGCTACACCTTC.